Listed below are T cell receptor beta chains from one sample, sequenced in a study of T-cell reconstitution after alpha-beta-depleted transplantation in children. MiXCR, applied by TCRdb to the PCR reads, yields one record per CDR3 protein. The data show about 610,000 distinct CDR3 sequences, roughly a tenth seen once. The sample consisted of PBMCs from the stem cell graft donor, taken from the stem cell graft. All receptors come from a human donor who donated a stem cell graft to a child with acute myeloid leukemia. Each CDR3 is given with its conserved first and last residue. A D gene is named only where the DNA matches it firmly.

V | D | CDR3
TRBV5-6 | TRBD1 | CASSQTRDSSTLDEAFF
TRBV10-3 | NA | CATGGTRDEQYF
TRBV29-1 | NA | CSVVPGQAYEQYF
TRBV7-2 | NA | CASSYPLNEQYF
TRBV12-3/TRBV12-4 | NA | CASSLKPRTAGQYF
TRBV4-3 | TRBD2 | CASSPRLAGDGYNEQFF
TRBV20-1 | NA | CSASAQGRSKNIQYF
TRBV19 | TRBD2 | CASSILAGGSEQYF
TRBV6-1 | TRBD2 | CASRIGTTGANEQFF
TRBV5-1 | NA | CASSLGLSDSRSFF
TRBV15 | TRBD2 | CATSRAGVSTDTQYF
TRBV3-1 | NA | CASSQLGVNEQYF
TRBV5-1 | NA | CASSSGSLGQPQHF
TRBV7-2 | TRBD1 | CASSLAWAGGRETQYF
TRBV5-1 | TRBD2 | CASRSPGLSPDTQYF
TRBV25-1 | NA | CASTRLQGPHEQYF